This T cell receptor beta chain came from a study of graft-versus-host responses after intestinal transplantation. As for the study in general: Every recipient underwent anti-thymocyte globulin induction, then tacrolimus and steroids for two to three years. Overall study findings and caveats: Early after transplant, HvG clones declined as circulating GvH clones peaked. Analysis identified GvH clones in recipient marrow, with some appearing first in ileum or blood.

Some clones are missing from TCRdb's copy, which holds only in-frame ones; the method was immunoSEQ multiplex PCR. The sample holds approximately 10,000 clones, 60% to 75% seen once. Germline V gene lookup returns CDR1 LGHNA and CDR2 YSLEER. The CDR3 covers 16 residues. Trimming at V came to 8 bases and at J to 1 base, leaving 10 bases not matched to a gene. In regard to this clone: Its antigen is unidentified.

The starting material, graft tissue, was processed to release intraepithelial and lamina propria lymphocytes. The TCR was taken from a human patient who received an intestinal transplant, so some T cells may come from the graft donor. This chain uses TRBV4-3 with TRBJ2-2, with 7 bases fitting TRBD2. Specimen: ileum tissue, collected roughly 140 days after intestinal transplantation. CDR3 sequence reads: CASQAAQRENTGELFF. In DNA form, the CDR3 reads TGCGCCAGCCAGGCGGCCCAGCGGGAGAACACCGGGGAGCTGTTTTTT.